This T cell receptor beta chain appears in the sequencing data of a study of a mutant IDH1 vaccine in newly diagnosed glioma. Study context: Treated patients had a mean age of around 40 years and a sex split that was roughly 60% male and 37.5% female. Earlier care involved radiotherapy, temozolomide, or both, and the majority received both.

Germline V gene data show CDR1 as SGDLS and CDR2 as YYNGEE. V was clipped by 0 bases and J by 2 bases, with 12 bases between them. The CDR3 spans 16 residues. Findings and caveats of the study: No link was apparently found between pseudoprogression and changes in top peripheral T cell clonotypes.

Remarks on this clone: As yet, its antigen is unknown.

The table came from immunoSEQ multiplex PCR; TCRdb's copy has only in-frame clones and leaves some out. This table holds 110,000 or so clones, roughly 90% found once. Sample time point: week 11, during vaccination. It was 300 ug of mutant IDH1 20-mer peptide that made up each vaccine dose, given with topical imiquimod. Donor tumors were new WHO grade 3 or 4 IDH1-mutant, ATRX-lost astrocytomas. The source was PBMCs, collected from a glioma patient whose treatment included an IDH1 peptide vaccine. This TCR derives from a woman between 45 and 65 years old with glioma. The genes are TRBV9 and TRBJ2-1, with a possible D match to TRBD2 (6 bases). The CDR3 loop is CASSVGGRDTYNEQFF. CDR3 nucleotide sequence: TGTGCCAGCAGCGTAGGAGGGCGGGATACCTACAATGAGCAGTTCTTC.